These 4 T cell receptor beta chains were sequenced from one sample in a study of T cells in Graves' hyperthyroidism and ophthalmopathy. TCR beta CDR3 regions were amplified from RNA transcripts. HTBI primers were the set used in a first-round RT-PCR of the TCR CDR3. TCRdb itself ran the multiplex PCR reads through MiXCR, one entry per CDR3 protein. The table records 620,000 or so distinct CDR3 sequences, roughly 15% of them present only once. Sequencing was carried out using blood. These receptors all come from a woman between 50 and 59 years old with Graves' ophthalmopathy.

In its sample, this clonotype was seen many times. The gene calls are TRBV4-2 and TRBJ1-5, with D possibly matching TRBD1 (5 bases). In germline, CDR1 is LGHNA, CDR2 YNFKEQ. The V end lost 0 bases, the J end lost 3 bases, and 18 bases lay between the germline ends. This CDR3 is built from 18 residues. In DNA form, the CDR3 reads TGTGCCAGCAGCCAAGACTTGGGGCCCGTGGGGAACAATCAGCCCCAGCATTTT. This codes for CASSQDLGPVGNNQPQHF.

In its sample, this clonotype was seen many times. This chain connects TRBV28 to TRBJ2-1, with 7 bases lining up with TRBD2. V gave up 6 bases and J gave up 0 bases; unmatched junction bases: 20. The CDR3 has 20 amino acids. Germline values: CDR1 MDHEN, CDR2 SYDVKM. CDR3 nucleotides: TGTGCCAGCAGAACCGACCTCAGCGGGAACTACTTGTCCTCCTACAATGAGCAGTTCTTC. This translates into CASRTDLSGNYLSSYNEQFF.

The genes are TRBV28 and TRBJ2-3; TRBD2 matches 10 bases. The V segment lost 4 bases and the J segment 3 bases; nucleotides outside the gene matches: 4. This CDR3 region has 15 residues. Germline V gene sequence: CDR1 MDHEN, CDR2 SYDVKM. The CDR3 region is CASSSSGSVTDTQYF. CDR3 nucleotide sequence: TGTGCCAGCAGTTCTAGCGGGAGTGTAACAGATACGCAGTATTTT.

This clonotype was observed at least ten times. The CDR3 nucleotides read TGTGCCTGGAGTGGGACAGGGAATAATGAGCAGTTCTTC. Amino acids: CAWSGTGNNEQFF. The chain joins TRBV30 to TRBJ2-1, with TRBD1 matching 8 bases. The CDR3 length is 13 residues. V dropped 1 base and J dropped 7; count of bases not matched to a gene: 3. CDR1 is GTSNPN, CDR2 SVGIG, per germline (reference sequence).